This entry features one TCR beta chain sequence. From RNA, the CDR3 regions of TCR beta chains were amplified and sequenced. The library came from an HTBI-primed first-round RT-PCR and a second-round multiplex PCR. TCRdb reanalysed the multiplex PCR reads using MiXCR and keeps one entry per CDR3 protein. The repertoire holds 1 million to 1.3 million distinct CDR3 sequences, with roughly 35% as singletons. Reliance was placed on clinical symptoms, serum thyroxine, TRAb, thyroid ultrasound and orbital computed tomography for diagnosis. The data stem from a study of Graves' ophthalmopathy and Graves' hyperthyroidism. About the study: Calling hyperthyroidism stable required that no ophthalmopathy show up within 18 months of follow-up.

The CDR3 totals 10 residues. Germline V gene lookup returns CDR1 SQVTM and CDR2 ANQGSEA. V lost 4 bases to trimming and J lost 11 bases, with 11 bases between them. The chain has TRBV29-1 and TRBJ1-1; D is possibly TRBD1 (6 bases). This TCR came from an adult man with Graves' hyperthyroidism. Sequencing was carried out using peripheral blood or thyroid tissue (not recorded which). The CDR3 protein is CSVGGAGAFF. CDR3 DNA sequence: TGCAGCGTTGGGGGGGCCGGGGCTTTCTTT.